A single sample is the source of the 24 T cell receptor beta chains below, sequenced in a study of blood T cell repertoires in COVID-19. Libraries were prepared by immunoSEQ multiplex PCR; TCRdb keeps only in-frame clonotypes and omits some of them. The table lists about 130,000 clones, around 79% of them singletons, with around 5% in the top ten. Specimen: peripheral blood. The receptors were gathered from a woman in her 70s with COVID-19, enrolled during active disease.

The rearrangement links TRBV19 to TRBJ1-5; D uncertain. The germline CDR1 and CDR2 sequences are LNHDA and SQIVND (reference sequence). Trimming took 6 bases from V and 3 from J, leaving 6 bases between them. This CDR3 is built from 12 residues. CDR3 sequence: CASRGPNQPQHF. The CDR3 bases are TGTGCCAGTAGGGGCCCCAATCAGCCCCAGCATTTT. The full variable domain, with the rest looked up from reference TRBV19 and TRBJ1-5, is DGGITQSPKYLFRKEGQNVTLSCEQNLNHDAMYWYRQDPGQGLRLIYYSQIVNDFQKGDIAEGYSVSREKKESFPLTVTSAQKNPTAFYLCASRGPNQPQHFGDGTRLSIL.

This sequence joins TRBV19 and TRBJ2-5, with D possibly matching TRBD1 (6 bases). V lost 3 bases to trimming and J lost 2 bases, with 19 bases between them. This CDR3 is 17 amino acids long. Per germline, CDR1 LNHDA and CDR2 SQIVND (reference sequence). The CDR3 DNA reads TGTGCCAGTAGTATTGGGCAGGGGAATACTAGACAAGAGACCCAGTACTTC. It specifies CASSIGQGNTRQETQYF.

This sequence joins TRBV6-5 and TRBJ2-5; weak D call: TRBD2 (7 bases). The CDR3 runs to 14 residues. Germline V gene sequence: CDR1 MNHEY, CDR2 SVGAGI. V gave up 7 bases and J gave up 5 bases, with 17 bases separating them. Here the CDR3 reads CASTNGRGAETQYF. The CDR3 region has the DNA TGTGCCAGCACTAACGGACGGGGGGCTGAGACCCAGTACTTC.

The chain recombines TRBV6-5 with TRBJ1-1, with a possible D match to TRBD1 (5 bases). From germline, CDR1 is MNHEY and CDR2 SVGAGI. The CDR3 spans 12 residues. The V end lost 7 bases, the J end lost 7 bases, and 13 bases lay between the germline ends. DNA for the CDR3: TGTGCCAGCATCGAAGGGGCCGGTGAAGCTTTCTTT. As protein: CASIEGAGEAFF.

This chain links TRBV2 with TRBJ1-2, with 7 bases fitting TRBD1. V lost 6 bases and J lost 2; bases outside the gene matches: 6. CDR3 length: 14 residues. The germline V gene has CDR1 SNHLY and CDR2 FYNNEI. CDR3 region: CASSNSGQNYGYTF. CDR3 bases: TGTGCCAGCAGCAACTCGGGACAGAACTATGGCTACACCTTC.

The V and J genes are TRBV7-9 and TRBJ1-1; D remains ambiguous. The CDR3 is 15 amino acids. V dropped 4 bases and J dropped 5 bases, with 17 bases sitting between them. The V gene's germline CDR1 is SEHNR and CDR2 FQNEAQ (reference sequence). This CDR3 reads CASSSYGEGGTEAFF. CDR3 in DNA: TGTGCCAGCAGCTCATACGGGGAGGGAGGGACTGAAGCTTTCTTT.

The chain recombines TRBV28 with TRBJ1-5, with TRBD1 matching 9 bases. The junction had 6 bases not matched to a gene; V was cut back by 6 bases and J by 6 bases. CDR1 and CDR2 from the germline V gene are MDHEN and SYDVKM. The CDR3 contains 14 residues. In DNA form, the CDR3 reads TGTGCCAGCAGCCGTGGGACAGGGCTTCAGCCCCAGCATTTT. Translating gives CASSRGTGLQPQHF.

This clone was counted between two and nine times. V and J are TRBV5-1 and TRBJ2-7; D is ambiguous. The V and J ends lost 0 bases and 2 bases respectively, with 9 bases between them. The CDR3 spans 14 residues. Looked up from germline, CDR1 is SGHRS and CDR2 is YFSETQ. The CDR3 coding sequence is TGCGCCAGCAGCTTGGAAGCAGGCCCCTACGAGCAGTACTTC. It is translated as CASSLEAGPYEQYF.

V and J are TRBV7-2 and TRBJ2-7; a possible D gene is TRBD2 (6 bases). The CDR3 sequence is 12 residues long. Trimming removed 3 bases from V and 7 bases from J, with 10 bases in between. Germline CDR1 reads SGHTA; CDR2 reads FQGNSA. The CDR3 here is CASSFTSTEQYF. In DNA form, the CDR3 reads TGTGCCAGCAGCTTCACTAGCACGGAGCAGTACTTC.

A few counts support this clone. This chain joins TRBV6-1 and TRBJ2-1, with D possibly TRBD2 on 6 matching bases. Trimming took 4 bases from V and 1 from J, leaving 17 bases between them. The CDR3 consists of 17 residues. Germline-derived CDR1 and CDR2 are MNHNS and SASEGT. The CDR3 coding sequence is TGTGCCAGCAGTGCCCTCCAACGGGGGAAGTCCTACAATGAGCAGTTCTTC. It yields the protein CASSALQRGKSYNEQFF.

This clone was seen a handful of times. The gene calls are TRBV27 and TRBJ1-6, with D tentatively TRBD1 (6 bases). The CDR3 contains 16 residues. Germline lookup yields CDR1 MNHEY and CDR2 SMNVEV (reference sequence). The V end lost 3 bases, the J end lost 6 bases, and 15 bases lay between the germline ends. The CDR3 DNA reads as TGTGCCAGCAGTTTGAAACAGGGTGGATTTAATTCACCCCTCCACTTT. Protein sequence: CASSLKQGGFNSPLHF.

This clone turned up a few times. The chain couples TRBV19 to TRBJ1-2; 9 bases match TRBD1. V was pared by 3 bases and J by 8 bases, with 13 bases of the junction left unmatched. Per germline, CDR1 LNHDA and CDR2 SQIVND (reference sequence). The CDR3 totals 16 residues. The CDR3 DNA follows: TGTGCCAGTAGTATCGTTACGGGACAGGGTCAGAAGGGCTACACCTTC. This encodes CASSIVTGQGQKGYTF.

The V and J genes are TRBV11-2 and TRBJ2-7; 8 nucleotides agree with TRBD2. The V segment lost 5 bases and the J segment 3 bases; nucleotides outside the gene matches: 15. The CDR3 contains 17 residues. Germline V lookup: CDR1 SGHAT, CDR2 FQNNGV. In nucleotides, the CDR3 is TGTGCCAGCAGCCCCATCCTACCAGCGGGGGCGGGCTACGAGCAGTACTTC. It codes for CASSPILPAGAGYEQYF.

The rearrangement joins TRBV3-1 (or the pseudogene TRBV3-2) to TRBJ2-5; D not certain. This CDR3 comprises 13 residues. Trimming took 2 bases from V and 4 from J, leaving 8 bases between them. Germline CDR1 and CDR2: LGHDT and YNNKEL (reference sequence). The CDR3, as DNA: TGTGCCAGCAGCCAACCTAGTCGAGAGACCCAGTACTTC. It is translated as CASSQPSRETQYF.

CDR3 sequence (DNA): TGTGCCAGCAGTTCCATGTTTGGAAACACCATATATTTT. This codes for CASSSMFGNTIYF. This chain joins TRBV6-5 and TRBJ1-3; D is ambiguous. The CDR3 consists of 13 residues. CDR1 is MNHEY, CDR2 SVGAGI, per germline. Trimming cost V 4 bases and J 3 bases, with 7 bases left between them.

The chain links TRBV2 to TRBJ2-1; TRBD2 matches 7 bases. V lost 4 bases to trimming and J lost 4 bases; unmatched junction nucleotides: 4. CDR1 is SNHLY and CDR2 is FYNNEI in the germline V gene. The CDR3 has 14 amino acids. The CDR3 region is CASSGGGLYNEQFF. CDR3 in DNA: TGTGCCAGCAGTGGGGGAGGGCTTTACAATGAGCAGTTCTTC.

The chain couples TRBV5-1 to TRBJ1-6; D gene ambiguous. Between the trimmed V and J ends, which lost 4 bases and 5 bases, there was a span of 7 bases. The CDR3 contains 13 residues. CDR1 and CDR2 from the germline V gene are SGHRS and YFSETQ. CDR3 residues: CASSPSDNSPLHF. In nucleotides, the CDR3 is TGCGCCAGCAGCCCCTCAGATAATTCACCCCTCCACTTT.

The V gene is TRBV9, the J gene TRBJ2-1; 16 bases match TRBD2. Germline V gives CDR1 SGDLS, CDR2 YYNGEE. The V gene end was trimmed by 1 base and the J gene end by 7 bases; junction bases not matched to a gene: 8. This CDR3 spans 18 amino acids. The CDR3 DNA reads TGTGCCAGCAGCGTACGAGGGACTAGCGGGGGGGCCTTAAATGAGCAGTTCTTC. This sequence encodes CASSVRGTSGGALNEQFF. The whole variable domain, remainder taken from reference TRBV9 and TRBJ2-1, is DSGVTQTPKHLITATGQRVTLRCSPRSGDLSVYWYQQSLDQGLQFLIQYYNGEERAKGNILERFSAQQFPDLHSELNLSSLELGDSALYFCASSVRGTSGGALNEQFFGPGTRLTVL.

This clone was found a few times. The chain joins TRBV2 to TRBJ1-4; 9 bases agree with TRBD1. Germline assignment: CDR1 SNHLY and CDR2 FYNNEI. The CDR3 runs to 14 residues. Losses at the gene ends were 5 bases for V and 7 bases for J; bases not matched to a gene: 5. The DNA for the CDR3 is TGTGCCAGCAGTCAAGACAGGGGGGGTGAAAAACTGTTTTTT. Protein product: CASSQDRGGEKLFF.

The J gene is TRBJ1-2, the V gene TRBV7-9; the D gene is possibly TRBD1 (6 bases). The germline CDR1 and CDR2 sequences are SEHNR and FQNEAQ (reference sequence). Trimming left V 5 bases short and J 8 bases short, with 21 bases between. The CDR3 totals 15 residues. CDR3 bases: TGTGCCAGCAGCCACCGACAGGCAGAGGGAGAGGGCTACACCTTC. This sequence encodes CASSHRQAEGEGYTF. The variable domain in full, with the rest retrieved from reference TRBV7-9 and TRBJ1-2, is DTGVSQNPRHKITKRGQNVTFRCDPISEHNRLYWYRQTLGQGPEFLTYFQNEAQLEKSRLLSDRFSAERPKGSFSTLEIQRTEQGDSAMYLCASSHRQAEGEGYTFGSGTRLTVV.

This rearrangement joins TRBV28 to TRBJ2-1; the match to TRBD2 covers 7 bases. The V segment lost 6 bases and the J segment 10 bases; nucleotides outside the gene matches: 15. CDR1 and CDR2 (germline): MDHEN, SYDVKM. The CDR3 runs 15 residues. CDR3 DNA: TGTGCCAGCAGCACTACTAGCGTCTGGGGGAAAGAGCAGTTCTTC. The encoded protein is CASSTTSVWGKEQFF.

This clone has more than one count but fewer than ten. The V gene is TRBV9, the J gene TRBJ1-3; 10 bases align to TRBD1. Germline CDR1 reads SGDLS; CDR2 reads YYNGEE. The junction had 11 bases not matched to a gene; V was cut back by 3 bases and J by 8 bases. This CDR3 has 16 amino acids. The CDR3 nucleotides are TGTGCCAGCAGCGCGGCCGCGACAGGGGGCGCCCACACCATATATTTT. It specifies CASSAAATGGAHTIYF.

This clone appeared a few times. The chain uses TRBV7-9 and TRBJ1-2, with 7 positions matching TRBD1. The V segment lost 4 bases and the J segment 4 bases; nucleotides outside the gene matches: 9. Germline V gene data show CDR1 as SEHNR and CDR2 as FQNEAQ (reference sequence). The CDR3 runs to 15 residues. CDR3 amino acids: CASSSGQSIIYGYTF. CDR3 bases: TGTGCCAGCAGCTCGGGACAGTCAATCATCTATGGCTACACCTTC.

V gene TRBV13 combines with J gene TRBJ2-3; 9 bases map to TRBD2. In germline, CDR1 is PRHDT, CDR2 FYEKMQ (reference sequence). This CDR3 has 16 residues. Trimming at V came to 1 base and at J to 4 bases, leaving 6 bases not matched to a gene. CDR3 sequence reads: CASSLDPSGVSDTQYF. Here the CDR3 DNA reads TGTGCCAGCAGCTTAGACCCTAGCGGGGTCTCAGATACGCAGTATTTT.